Shown below are 6 T cell receptor beta chains from a single sample sequenced in a study of blood T cell repertoires in COVID-19. Generated by immunoSEQ multiplex PCR, the TCRdb table keeps only in-frame clones and is missing some. The sample lists some 360,000 clones, 88% occurring once. Sequenced input: PBMCs or T cells enriched from blood (not recorded which). The receptors were gathered from a woman aged 25 to 39 who had been exposed to COVID-19.

The CDR3 coding sequence is TGTGCCAGCAGGACAGGTGACTATAATTCACCCCTCCACTTT. Translated, it gives CASRTGDYNSPLHF. This rearrangement joins TRBV28 to TRBJ1-6, with D maybe TRBD1 (6 bases). CDR1 is MDHEN and CDR2 is SYDVKM in the germline V gene. Trimming left V 6 bases short and J 3 bases short, with 9 bases between. This CDR3 region has 14 residues.

The V and J genes are TRBV3-1 (or the pseudogene TRBV3-2) and TRBJ2-7; possibly TRBD1 for D (5 bases). The CDR3 has 14 residues. The V gene lost 1 base and the J gene lost 5 bases, with 12 bases spanning the gap. Germline V gene sequence: CDR1 LGHDT, CDR2 YNNKEL (reference sequence). The DNA for the CDR3 is TGTGCCAGCAGCCAAGCCGTCCCAGGGAACGAGCAGTACTTC. It is translated as CASSQAVPGNEQYF.

This sequence joins TRBV2 and TRBJ2-5, with 9 nucleotides matching TRBD1. The CDR3 length is 16 residues. Germline V gene data show CDR1 as SNHLY and CDR2 as FYNNEI. With 5 bases clipped from V and 0 bases from J, the junction kept 7 bases outside the gene matches. CDR3 nucleotide sequence: TGTGCCAGCAGTCCCGACAGGGGGGGGCACCAAGAGACCCAGTACTTC. Translated, it gives CASSPDRGGHQETQYF. Together with reference TRBV2 and TRBJ2-5, the CDR3 gives the full variable domain: EPEVTQTPSHQVTQMGQEVILRCVPISNHLYFYWYRQILGQKVEFLVSFYNNEISEKSEIFDDQFSVERPDGSNFTLKIRSTKLEDSAMYFCASSPDRGGHQETQYFGPGTRLLVL.

This clone was picked up one time. The DNA of the CDR3 is TGCGCCAGCAGCCCCTCGCCTAGATCCCCCCACGAGCAGTACTTC. Encoded protein: CASSPSPRSPHEQYF. The chain links TRBV4-1 to TRBJ2-7; D is undetermined. CDR1 is MGHRA, CDR2 YSYEKL, per germline. The CDR3 sequence is 15 residues long. The V and J ends lost 4 bases and 5 bases respectively, with 18 bases between them.

The chain combines TRBV5-1 with TRBJ1-6; maybe TRBD1 (6 bases). With 0 bases removed from V and 10 bases from J, the gap between germline ends came to 17 bases. The CDR3 contains 16 residues. The germline CDR1 and CDR2 sequences are SGHRS and YFSETQ. The CDR3: CASSLEPRGLQSPLHF. CDR3 in DNA: TGCGCCAGCAGCTTGGAACCCAGGGGTTTACAGTCACCCCTCCACTTT.

V gene TRBV7-8 combines with J gene TRBJ2-1; 10 nucleotides agree with TRBD2. The CDR3 covers 13 residues. Germline V lookup: CDR1 SGHVS, CDR2 FQNEAQ. V gave up 1 base and J gave up 12 bases; unmatched junction bases: 3. CDR3 coding DNA: TGTGCCAGCAGCTTAGGGGTAGCGGGAGGGCAGTTCTTC. It encodes CASSLGVAGGQFF.